This note documents a single TCR beta chain sequence. The data are from a study of T cells in localized non-small cell lung cancer. CDR3 length: 16 residues. The germline CDR1 and CDR2 sequences are MDHEN and SYDVKM. The V gene lost 4 bases and the J gene lost 7 bases, with 20 bases spanning the gap. Sequencing was performed with immunoSEQ multiplex PCR; in TCRdb, only in-frame clones are kept and a portion is missing. The sample consists of tens of thousands of clones, roughly 92% of them appearing once. The sequencing used peripheral blood, collected before any cancer treatment. This chain joins TRBV28 and TRBJ2-1; unclear D gene. The receptor's source is a man aged 40-75 years with stage I lung adenocarcinoma. The CDR3: CASSSPSGRSSNEQFF. As DNA, the CDR3 is TGTGCCAGCAGTTCTCCCTCGGGTCGGAGTTCGAATGAGCAGTTCTTC. The whole variable domain, filled in from reference TRBV28 and TRBJ2-1, reads DVKVTQSSRYLVKRTGEKVFLECVQDMDHENMFWYRQDPGLGLRLIYFSYDVKMKEKGDIPEGYSVSREKKERFSLILESASTNQTSMYLCASSSPSGRSSNEQFFGPGTRLTVL.